Described below is a single T cell receptor (beta chain) sequence and its context. This record belongs to a study of control samples from healthy donors and cancer patients. The CDR3 runs to 14 residues. Trimming stripped 1 base from V and 0 bases from J, with 6 bases between. CDR1 and CDR2 (germline): SGHRS, YFSETQ. Clones were sequenced by immunoSEQ multiplex PCR, and TCRdb holds only the in-frame ones, with some missing. The sample yields roughly 120,000 clones, approximately 95% seen once. The clonotype originates from a young man in good health. Sequenced input: blood. J is TRBJ2-3 and V is TRBV5-1; D not resolved. The CDR3 region is CASSLSDSTDTQYF. The CDR3 DNA follows: TGCGCCAGCAGCTTGTCGGACAGCACAGATACGCAGTATTTT.